Sequencing of this T cell receptor beta chain was carried out in a study of blood T cells in healthy people across ages (dated by TCRdb to 2015 to 2017). Background for the entire study: Template switching captured roughly one uniquely barcoded TCR beta cDNA molecule per two T cells in model experiments. Using deep sequencing normalized with unique cDNA molecular identifiers, the study measured how TCR beta repertoire diversity changes with age. Four age groups were formed from the donors: young (average approximately 15 years), middle-aged (just under 40), aged (about 62) and long-lived (around 82). To avoid experimental bias, donors of different ages were distributed randomly across sequencing lanes. Two additional independent replicas of 1 million unique cDNA reads from the same blood draw were analyzed for two donors (one aged 18 to 30 and one aged 80 or older).

Via the germline V gene, CDR1 is SGHVS and CDR2 FQNEAQ. Including the terminal cysteine and phenylalanine, the CDR3 comprises 13 residues. The sequence is cut down to CDR3 DNA, 39 bases in frame from base 1. From V the trimming removes 5 bases and from J it removes 8 bases, while the gene matches leave 6 bases of the junction unaccounted for. The full study reports these points: Since profiling was done on bulk unsorted PBMCs, naive and antigen-experienced compartments could not be conclusively compared. As age increased, observed TCR beta diversity per million T cells dropped in a roughly linear way, and a significant reduction was already evident by age about 40. Compared with the aged group, the long-lived group had more naive CD4+ T cells, fewer expanded clones and increased TCR diversity, a pattern suggesting age selection. Estimates of total diversity based on one million sequenced T cells were regarded as lower bounds and as underestimates. There was a strong correlation between observed TCR beta diversity and the percentage of naive T cells measured by flow cytometry. Donor CMV infection status was unknown, potentially confounding age-related changes in expanded clonotypes.

Concerning this clonotype: Its antigen remains undetermined. Nothing much larger sits one base from this clone, and base qualities are not available.

Systemically healthy Caucasian individuals from Russia, about 38 in total and aged roughly 6 to 100 years, were included as donors. Each donor gave about 9.8 milliliters of peripheral blood, drawn into EDTA-treated Vacutainer tubes. Ficoll-Paque density-gradient centrifugation was used to isolate PBMCs, with at least 7 million per sample. Trizol reagent was used to extract total RNA from the PBMCs, yielding at least 5.5 micrograms per sample. The percentages of naive CD45RAhigh/CD27high T cells were determined by flow cytometry on a PBMC aliquot from every donor. Library preparation employed 5' RACE. Instrument used: Illumina HiSeq 2500. The second PCR ran for about 7 to 11 cycles and used a J-beta primer mix along with a sample-barcoded 5' primer. Each TCR beta cDNA molecule received a unique molecular identifier from a template-switch 5' adaptor carrying 12 random nucleotides. At least 2.5 million CDR3-containing paired-end reads were obtained from each sample. First-strand cDNA synthesis was performed from all RNA using the Mint cDNA synthesis kit, with priming by a TRBC-specific oligonucleotide. After uracil-DNA glycosylase treatment, a first 18-cycle PCR used universal primers M1SS and BC2_uni_R on all cDNA. The authors processed their data as follows. For normalization, 1 million high-quality reads were randomly selected from each sample, with every read carrying a distinct molecular identifier. Reads sharing molecular identifiers were discarded rather than binned into consensus sequences. MiTCR, with a Q25 quality threshold and the strictest error-elimination algorithm, was used for CDR3 identification, clonotype clustering and error correction. A nonparametric unseen species model using Euler transformation provided a lower-bound estimate of total TCR beta diversity. TCRdb passed the public sequencing reads through fastp at Q25 and MiXCR, retaining productive beta sequences. Identical CDR3 protein sequences are pooled into one entry, listed with their most common genes and DNA. TCRdb assigned the V and J calls; the authors' analysis was not used. A total of some 790,000 distinct CDR3 sequences appear in this sample, 29% of them only once. 17% of the sample is taken by the ten largest.

The receptor comes from a woman of 80 years or more in good health. The sample consisted of blood. In this chain, TRBV7-8 is recombined with TRBJ1-1, with 9 bases aligning to TRBD1. The sequenced DNA: TGTGCCAGCAGCCTCGGGGACAGGGCCGAAGCTTTCTTT. Translated, this is CASSLGDRAEAFF.